This TCR beta chain comes out of a study of Graves' ophthalmopathy and Graves' hyperthyroidism. Study outcomes and limitations: Detection in blood was also observed for most expanded thyroid clonotypes above 0.001 frequency.

Every ophthalmopathy donor presented moderate-to-severe activity, CAS ≥3, NOSPECS ≥4 and duration under 3 months. Orbital computed tomography and thyroid ultrasound, along with TRAb, serum thyroxine and clinical symptoms, underpinned diagnosis. PBMCs stemmed from over 8.5 ml of fresh peripheral blood. Using RNA transcripts, the TCR beta CDR3 regions were amplified. The workflow started with a first-round RT-PCR run with HTBI primers and then moved on to a second-round multiplex PCR. One entry per CDR3 protein, called by TCRdb with MiXCR from the multiplex PCR reads. The repertoire consists of about 400,000 distinct CDR3 sequences, with 15% to 20% occurring once and the leading ten covering 1.6%. Germline V gives CDR1 LGHNA, CDR2 YSLEER. V shed 1 base and J shed 0 bases, with 10 bases lying between them. CDR3 size: 16 residues. This clonotype was seen ten or more times. Its antigen remains unidentified.

The sequenced sample consisted of peripheral blood. The chain carries TRBV4-3 and TRBJ1-3, with D hard to call. This TCR was sampled from a woman under 30 with Graves' ophthalmopathy. The CDR3 nucleotides read TGCGCCAGCAGCCAAGGGCACTTTAGCTCTGGAAACACCATATATTTT. Its protein product is CASSQGHFSSGNTIYF.